This T cell receptor beta chain was captured by sequencing in a study of post-analysis software for immune sequencing data. Study overall: Several disease courses (relapsing-remitting, secondary progressive and progressive-relapsing) of multiple sclerosis were included.

On this clonotype itself: The target antigen is unknown.

Study-level findings and limits: Normalized Chao1 diversity was significantly lower in multiple sclerosis patients than in controls. In patients, TRBV5-6, TRBV5-1 and TRBV20-1 belonged to roughly five TRBV segments found more frequently than in controls.

cDNA libraries for TCR beta contained unique molecular identifiers. About 500,000 cDNA molecules were obtained per 1 to 10 million input T cells. TCRdb reprocessed the PCR reads via MiXCR and lists one record per CDR3 protein. The data show about 570,000 distinct CDR3 sequences, with around 34% seen just once and about 5.6% held by the top ten. The V end lost 3 bases, the J end lost 7 bases, and 10 bases lay between the germline ends. Germline V gene data show CDR1 as SGHDT and CDR2 as YYEEEE. The CDR3 totals 13 residues. The specimen was blood. The TCR originated in a girl under 18 with multiple sclerosis. V is TRBV5-6 and J is TRBJ2-2; unclear D gene. In nucleotides, the CDR3 is TGTGCCAGCAGCTCGACATACAGCGGGGAGCTGTTTTTT. Protein: CASSSTYSGELFF.